This T cell receptor beta chain derives from a study of cytomegalovirus exposure and HLA in healthy donors. As for the study in general: Some 85 million unique TCRs, all from HLA-typed donors, were included in an early release of the data. The study's findings and limits: TCR beta chains associated with HLA were, in a later analysis, more clonally expanded than equally common others. In a later analysis, parvovirus B19, influenza, CMV and Epstein-Barr virus appeared linked to several top co-occurrence clusters. Being productive about 87% or about 30% of the time was typical of most TCR beta V segments in an earlier analysis.

Use of 60 Vbeta and 13 Jbeta primers characterized the PCR. Clones were read by immunoSEQ multiplex PCR, and TCRdb kept only the in-frame ones, dropping some. The repertoire holds about 160,000 clones, around 80% seen once, with about a tenth in the top ten. Germline V lookup: CDR1 LNHDA, CDR2 SQIVND (reference sequence). With 8 bases removed from V and 2 bases from J, the gap between germline ends came to 13 bases. This CDR3 has 13 amino acids. On this clone itself: Its specificity is not known.

The sequencing sample was made of PBMCs. The J gene is TRBJ2-7, the V gene TRBV19, with a tentative D call TRBD1 (7 bases). The TCR was taken from a man aged 18-30 years in good health and CMV-seropositive. CDR3 amino acids: CASGAGQTYEQYF. CDR3 DNA sequence: TGTGCCAGTGGGGCGGGACAGACCTACGAGCAGTACTTC.